This T cell receptor beta chain is drawn from a study of blood T cells in healthy people across ages. A second PCR, run for roughly 7 to 11 cycles, used a sample-barcoded 5' primer plus a J-beta primer mix. TCRdb re-derived calls from the 5' RACE reads in MiXCR, one entry per CDR3 protein. In the table there are about 2 million distinct CDR3 sequences, about 49% of which are singletons. This CDR3 has 18 amino acids. Trimming pared 4 bases from V and 4 bases from J, leaving 20 bases between. Germline CDR1 MNHEY, CDR2 SVGAGI. Sequencing used blood. This TCR came from a woman aged 40 to 50 in good health. The V call is TRBV6-5, the J call TRBJ1-6; perhaps TRBD1 as D (6 bases). The CDR3: CASSSRGHSQTYNSPLHF. CDR3 bases: TGTGCCAGCAGTTCCCGGGGACACTCACAAACTTATAATTCACCCCTCCACTTT.